This TCR beta chain was captured in a study of T-cell memory formation after mild COVID-19. Study as a whole: TCR clustering was largely donor specific.

Barcoded TCR alpha and TCR beta cDNA libraries with UMIs came from 5'RACE using constant-segment primers. Each CDR3 protein gets one entry after TCRdb re-called the 5' RACE reads with MiXCR. The table records 29,000 or so distinct CDR3 sequences, about 16% of them present only once. Study-level points and caveats: Among clones contracting day 15 to 85, CD4/CD8 was balanced, whereas later expanders leaned CD4+.

This clonotype was found many times. What it binds is not known. V shed 3 bases, J shed 2 bases, and the junction held 6 bases outside the gene matches. This CDR3 region has 15 residues. Per the germline V gene, CDR1 is MGHDK and CDR2 is SYGVNS. The sequenced material came from PBMCs or a T cell subset sorted from them (not recorded which). The receptor was derived from an adult who had mild COVID-19 (a few samples of this study predate the infection). Cell type and time point are not known. J is TRBJ2-7 and V is TRBV25-1; 8 bases line up with TRBD1. CDR3 amino acids: CASSEGYRGTYEQYF. Written as DNA, the CDR3 is TGTGCCAGCAGTGAGGGATACAGGGGGACCTACGAGCAGTACTTC.